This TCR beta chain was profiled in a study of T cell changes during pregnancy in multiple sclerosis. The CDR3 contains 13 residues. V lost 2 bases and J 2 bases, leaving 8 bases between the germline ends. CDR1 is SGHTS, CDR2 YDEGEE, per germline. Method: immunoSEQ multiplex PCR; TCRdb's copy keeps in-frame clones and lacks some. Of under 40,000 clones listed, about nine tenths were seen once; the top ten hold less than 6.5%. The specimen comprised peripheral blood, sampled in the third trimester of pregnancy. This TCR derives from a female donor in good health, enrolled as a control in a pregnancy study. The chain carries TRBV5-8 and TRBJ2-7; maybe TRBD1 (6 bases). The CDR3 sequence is CASSFGQTYEQYF. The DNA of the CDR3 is TGTGCCAGCAGCTTTGGACAGACCTACGAGCAGTACTTC.